The present entry profiles one T cell receptor (beta chain) with its context. The V gene's germline CDR1 is SEHNR and CDR2 FQNEAQ (reference sequence). This CDR3 region has 15 residues. With 5 bases removed from V and 7 bases from J, the gap between germline ends came to 18 bases. These data belong to a study of OX40 agonist ivuxolimab in advanced cancers. Only in-frame clones appear in the TCRdb table, and some are missing; sequencing was by immunoSEQ multiplex PCR. The sample consists of over 1,500 clones, less than 85% of them appearing once. V usage is TRBV7-9 and J usage is TRBJ1-5, with a weak D call TRBD1 (5 bases). This TCR came from an adult with an advanced solid tumor such as melanoma, head and neck, liver or kidney cancer. Source: CD4+ or CD8+ T cells sorted from blood, taken in a trial of the OX40 agonist ivuxolimab. DNA for the CDR3: TGTGCCAGCAGCGCCCACGGAGGGGATCCACAGCCCCAGCATTTT. It codes for CASSAHGGDPQPQHF.